Following are 24 T cell receptor beta chains from one sample sequenced in a study of radiation and T cells in renal cell carcinoma. Indicated time point: blood 2 weeks post-SBRT. The treatment is: 15 Gy SBRT to primary tumor, nephrectomy 4 weeks later. Sequenced by immunoSEQ multiplex PCR; TCRdb stores in-frame clones only, minus some. The sample includes roughly 120,000 clones, approximately 80% of them seen just once. Material: blood, obtained from a patient whose treatment included radiotherapy and nephrectomy. The origin of the receptors is a woman aged 55-69 years with renal cell carcinoma.

The chain uses TRBV30 and TRBJ1-1; weak D call: TRBD1 (5 bases). Trimming removed 3 bases from V and 5 bases from J, with 10 bases in between. The CDR3 consists of 12 residues. Germline values: CDR1 GTSNPN, CDR2 SVGIG (reference sequence). The CDR3 nucleotides are TGTGCCTGGAGGGTCCGGGGGACTGAAGCTTTCTTT. The encoded protein is CAWRVRGTEAFF.

In the case of this clone: The junction departs from germline at one end; a sequencing error may be responsible. The chain combines TRBV2 with TRBJ1-3, with D hard to call. The CDR3 runs to 12 residues. The germline V gene encodes CDR1 SNHLY and CDR2 FYNNEI. CDR3 in amino acids: CASSDSLGQEEF. The CDR3, as DNA: TGTGCCAGCAGTGACTCCCTAGGGCAGGAGGAGTTT. Full variable domain (rest looked up from reference TRBV2 and TRBJ1-3): EPEVTQTPSHQVTQMGQEVILRCVPISNHLYFYWYRQILGQKVEFLVSFYNNEISEKSEIFDDQFSVERPDGSNFTLKIRSTKLEDSAMYFCASSDSLGQEEFGEGSWLTVV.

The V gene is TRBV28, the J gene TRBJ2-7; the match to TRBD1 covers 9 bases. The CDR3 has 16 residues. V gave up 3 bases and J gave up 0 bases; unmatched junction bases: 6. CDR1 MDHEN and CDR2 SYDVKM come from the germline V gene. CDR3 sequence reads: CASSFVTGGPSYEQYF. The DNA of the CDR3 is TGTGCCAGCAGTTTCGTGACAGGGGGTCCCTCCTACGAGCAGTACTTC.

This clone was observed a single time. J is TRBJ2-7 and V is TRBV4-1, with a possible D match to TRBD2 (5 bases). V was cut by 0 bases and J by 3 bases, with 12 bases left in between. Germline V lookup: CDR1 MGHRA, CDR2 YSYEKL. CDR3 length: 15 amino acids. CDR3 loop: CASSQDQGLYYEQYF. CDR3 nucleotide sequence: TGCGCCAGCAGCCAAGATCAAGGACTCTACTACGAGCAGTACTTC.

This clone appeared once. This chain uses TRBV5-6 with TRBJ1-1; 7 bases agree with TRBD1. In germline, CDR1 is SGHDT, CDR2 YYEEEE. The CDR3 is 16 residues long. The ends lost 2 bases at V and 5 bases at J; junction bases unmatched: 12. CDR3 region: CASSFRYTGARTEAFF. CDR3 in DNA: TGTGCCAGCAGCTTCAGGTATACAGGGGCGAGGACTGAAGCTTTCTTT.

The chain employs TRBV30 and TRBJ2-7; maybe TRBD2 (6 bases). This CDR3 is built from 14 residues. The germline CDR1 and CDR2 sequences are GTSNPN and SVGIG (reference sequence). The germline V and J ends were trimmed by 1 base and 4 bases, with 14 bases remaining between them. CDR3 sequence (DNA): TGTGCCTGGAGTGACATCCCCGCGGGGTACGAGCAGTACTTC. Translated, it gives CAWSDIPAGYEQYF.

This chain connects TRBV27 to TRBJ2-2; TRBD1 matches 7 bases. The ends lost 7 bases at V and 5 bases at J; junction bases unmatched: 16. This CDR3 spans 17 amino acids. Looked up from germline, CDR1 is MNHEY and CDR2 is SMNVEV (reference sequence). CDR3 residues: CASTPSPTGWRTGELFF. The CDR3 DNA reads TGTGCCAGCACCCCCTCCCCGACAGGGTGGAGGACCGGGGAGCTGTTTTTT.

The rearrangement links TRBV6-6 to TRBJ2-6; D may match TRBD1 or TRBD2 (6 bases each). V was pared by 6 bases and J by 6 bases, with 15 bases between. Germline V CDR1 and CDR2: MNHNY, SVGAGI (reference sequence). This CDR3 spans 15 amino acids. The CDR3 loop is CASRPQGLLANVLTF. The CDR3 DNA sequence: TGTGCCAGCAGACCACAGGGACTTTTGGCCAACGTCCTGACTTTC.

The V gene is TRBV19, the J gene TRBJ1-4, with D maybe TRBD1 (5 bases). CDR1 is LNHDA, CDR2 SQIVND, per germline (reference sequence). Trimming took off 3 bases at V and 0 bases at J, with 8 bases between the two ends. The CDR3 runs 15 residues. CDR3 sequence: CASSIATATNEKLFF. CDR3 nucleotide sequence: TGTGCCAGTAGTATTGCGACAGCAACTAATGAAAAACTGTTTTTT.

The chain links TRBV29-1 to TRBJ2-7; D unresolved. The germline gives CDR1 SQVTM, CDR2 ANQGSEA. Between the trimmed V and J ends, which lost 7 bases and 0 bases, there was a span of 13 bases. This CDR3 spans 13 amino acids. The CDR3 reads CSAVLGNSYEQYF. Written as DNA, the CDR3 is TGCAGCGCCGTCCTCGGTAACTCCTACGAGCAGTACTTC.

The chain is built from TRBV5-1 and TRBJ1-5; 7 bases are a match to TRBD1. After removal of 2 bases from V and 9 bases from J, the junction contained 8 bases not matched to a gene. Germline CDR1 is SGHRS and CDR2 is YFSETQ. The CDR3 extends over 14 amino acids. CDR3 region: CASSFGTAEGPQHF. The CDR3 DNA follows: TGCGCCAGCAGCTTTGGGACAGCAGAGGGGCCCCAGCATTTT. The full variable domain, with the rest looked up from reference TRBV5-1 and TRBJ1-5, is KAGVTQTPRYLIKTRGQQVTLSCSPISGHRSVSWYQQTPGQGLQFLFEYFSETQRNKGNFPGRFSGRQFSNSRSEMNVSTLELGDSALYLCASSFGTAEGPQHFGDGTRLSIL.

The J gene is TRBJ2-7, the V gene TRBV19; D tentatively reads TRBD1 or TRBD2 (5 bases each). There are 15 residues in the CDR3. Germline V gene data show CDR1 as LNHDA and CDR2 as SQIVND (reference sequence). The germline V and J ends were trimmed by 5 bases and 1 base, with 15 bases remaining between them. The CDR3 protein is CASSVTPGRSYEQYF. CDR3 DNA sequence: TGTGCCAGTAGTGTAACACCGGGACGGTCCTACGAGCAGTACTTC.

This sequence joins TRBV7-9 and TRBJ2-2, with D maybe TRBD1 (6 bases). The germline V gene encodes CDR1 SEHNR and CDR2 FQNEAQ (reference sequence). CDR3 length: 16 amino acids. Trimming removed 7 bases at V and 0 bases at J, with 15 bases between. DNA for the CDR3: TGTGCCAGCACACGGACAGCTACCACGAACACCGGGGAGCTGTTTTTT. This sequence encodes CASTRTATTNTGELFF.

The J gene is TRBJ2-7, the V gene TRBV5-1, with D perhaps given as TRBD1 or TRBD2 (6 bases each). Deletions cut 0 bases from V and 2 bases from J, with 12 bases between. This CDR3 has 15 residues. Germline V CDR1 and CDR2: SGHRS, YFSETQ. The CDR3 DNA sequence: TGCGCCAGCAGCTTGGTTGGGGGGCGGACCTACGAGCAGTACTTC. It encodes CASSLVGGRTYEQYF.

The chain couples TRBV4-3 to TRBJ2-2; a weak D match, TRBD2 (6 bases). The CDR3 has 16 amino acids. Trimming removed 0 bases from V and 5 bases from J, with 13 bases in between. Germline lookup yields CDR1 LGHNA and CDR2 YSLEER. CDR3 loop: CASSQDGGARTGELFF. DNA of the CDR3: TGCGCCAGCAGCCAAGATGGAGGGGCAAGGACCGGGGAGCTGTTTTTT.

V usage is TRBV28 and J usage is TRBJ2-3, with a possible D match to TRBD1 (6 bases). V was shortened by 7 bases and J by 3 bases, with 11 bases between the two germline ends. CDR3 length equals 13 residues. Germline CDR1 reads MDHEN; CDR2 reads SYDVKM. The CDR3 spells CASTPQGTDTQYF. In DNA form, the CDR3 reads TGTGCCAGCACTCCCCAGGGGACAGATACGCAGTATTTT.

J is TRBJ2-7 and V is TRBV28, with unresolved D. Looked up from germline, CDR1 is MDHEN and CDR2 is SYDVKM. The CDR3 loop spans 14 amino acids. The V and J ends lost 2 bases and 2 bases respectively, with 10 bases between them. The CDR3 region is CASSLVSVTYEQYF. The CDR3 coding sequence is TGTGCCAGCAGTTTAGTTTCTGTGACCTACGAGCAGTACTTC.

This clone was seen just once. This chain uses TRBV7-9 with TRBJ1-5; D ambiguous. The CDR3 spans 13 residues. Germline V gives CDR1 SEHNR, CDR2 FQNEAQ (reference sequence). Deletions cut 5 bases from V and 5 bases from J, with 10 bases between. CDR3 in DNA: TGTGCCAGCAGCCCTCGCGTTGATCAGCCCCAGCATTTT. Residues: CASSPRVDQPQHF. Supplemented by reference TRBV7-9 and TRBJ1-5, the full variable domain reads DTGVSQNPRHKITKRGQNVTFRCDPISEHNRLYWYRQTLGQGPEFLTYFQNEAQLEKSRLLSDRFSAERPKGSFSTLEIQRTEQGDSAMYLCASSPRVDQPQHFGDGTRLSIL.

The chain joins TRBV18 to TRBJ2-3; D is unresolved. The germline V and J ends were trimmed by 4 bases and 1 base, with 9 bases remaining between them. Germline loops: CDR1 KGHSH, CDR2 LQKENI. CDR3 length: 14 amino acids. The CDR3 region is CASSHADRTDTQYF. CDR3 in DNA: TGTGCCAGCTCACATGCGGACCGCACAGATACGCAGTATTTT. Based on the CDR3 plus reference TRBV18 and TRBJ2-3, the full variable domain is NAGVMQNPRHLVRRRGQEARLRCSPMKGHSHVYWYRQLPEEGLKFMVYLQKENIIDESGMPKERFSAEFPKEGPSILRIQQVVRGDSAAYFCASSHADRTDTQYFGPGTRLTVL.

This clone was seen many times. The chain joins TRBV13 to TRBJ2-1; 11 nucleotides agree with TRBD2. The trim removed 5 bases at V and 3 bases at J, leaving 6 bases unmatched. The CDR3 spans 16 residues. The germline CDR1 and CDR2 sequences are PRHDT and FYEKMQ (reference sequence). Written as DNA, the CDR3 is TGTGCCAGCAGCCAGACTAGCGGGGTACACTACAATGAGCAGTTCTTC. It translates to CASSQTSGVHYNEQFF.

The chain uses TRBV28 and TRBJ2-1; TRBD1 might be the D (5 bases). Looked up from germline, CDR1 is MDHEN and CDR2 is SYDVKM. This CDR3 is built from 13 residues. The V gene lost 4 bases and the J gene lost 8 bases, with 12 bases spanning the gap. This chain's CDR3 is CASSSDIADEQFF. The CDR3 DNA is TGTGCCAGCAGTTCGGACATCGCGGATGAGCAGTTCTTC.

The J gene is TRBJ2-1, the V gene TRBV7-9; D possibly corresponds to TRBD2 (6 bases). Trimming pared 5 bases from V and 2 bases from J, leaving 19 bases between. Germline lookup yields CDR1 SEHNR and CDR2 FQNEAQ (reference sequence). The CDR3 totals 17 residues. CDR3 nucleotides: TGTGCCAGCAGCAGGGGCGGGATCCTCAGGACCTACAATGAGCAGTTCTTC. It is translated as CASSRGGILRTYNEQFF.

The V gene is TRBV6-5, the J gene TRBJ1-1; no definite D call. Trimming shortened V by 0 bases and J by 0 bases, and 8 bases separated the two germline ends. The length of the CDR3 is 15 residues. The germline gives CDR1 MNHEY, CDR2 SVGAGI. CDR3 DNA sequence: TGTGCCAGCAGTTACTCGGGTTGGATGAACACTGAAGCTTTCTTT. Translated, it gives CASSYSGWMNTEAFF.

The V call is TRBV2, the J call TRBJ2-3; D might be TRBD1 (6 bases). The CDR3 loop spans 16 amino acids. V lost 7 bases and J lost 0, with 17 bases in between. Germline CDR1 reads SNHLY; CDR2 reads FYNNEI. This CDR3 reads CASTPDRKRSTDTQYF. The CDR3 DNA reads as TGTGCCAGCACTCCCGACAGGAAACGTAGCACAGATACGCAGTATTTT.